The 29 T cell receptor beta chains in this list originate from one sample, sequenced in a study of T cells in Graves' hyperthyroidism and ophthalmopathy. TCR beta CDR3 regions were amplified from RNA. Initially, a first-round RT-PCR of the TCR CDR3 employed the HTBI primer set. MiXCR, run by TCRdb on the multiplex PCR reads, gives a single entry per CDR3 protein. The sample comprises 560,000 or so distinct CDR3 sequences, approximately 20% of which are singletons, and about half rests with the top ten. The sample consisted of blood. These receptors came from a man between 40 and 49 years old with Graves' ophthalmopathy.

V and J are TRBV6-2 or TRBV6-3 and TRBJ1-5, with 9 bases lining up with TRBD1. The CDR3 totals 17 residues. Trimming removed 2 bases from V and 4 bases from J; junction bases left unmatched: 9. Germline CDR1 reads MNHEY; CDR2 reads SVGEGT. The CDR3 region has the DNA TGTGCCAGCAGTTACGAAACAGGGGGCCTTCCGAATCAGCCCCAGCATTTT. Translation: CASSYETGGLPNQPQHF.

The chain has TRBV6-1 and TRBJ2-7, with unresolved D. Trimming removed 10 bases from V and 4 bases from J, with 23 bases in between. Germline CDR1 reads MNHNS; CDR2 reads SASEGT. The CDR3 runs 15 residues. The CDR3: CATTPRKGSNYEQYF. The CDR3 bases are TGTGCCACCACCCCACGTAAAGGAAGTAATTACGAGCAGTACTTC.

This clonotype was observed a handful of times. This chain uses TRBV5-1 with TRBJ2-1; perhaps TRBD1 as D (6 bases). The CDR3 sequence is 15 residues long. Germline V gives CDR1 SGHRS, CDR2 YFSETQ. V was pared by 6 bases and J by 0 bases, with 13 bases between. The CDR3 DNA reads TGCGCCAGCACCATCAGGGGCGACTCCTACAATGAGCAGTTCTTC. Protein: CASTIRGDSYNEQFF.

In this sample, this clonotype turned up a few times. The V and J genes are TRBV20-1 and TRBJ2-3; no firm D call. V lost 4 bases and J lost 0, with 11 bases in between. Germline values: CDR1 DFQATT, CDR2 SNEGSKA (reference sequence). This CDR3 has 14 amino acids. CDR3 sequence reads: CSANRAASTDTQYF. In nucleotides, the CDR3 is TGCAGTGCTAATAGGGCTGCTAGCACAGATACGCAGTATTTT.

This clonotype was seen repeatedly, ten times or more. Here the CDR3 reads CASSRQGDLQPQHF. The CDR3 DNA reads TGTGCCAGCAGCAGACAGGGGGATCTGCAGCCCCAGCATTTT. The gene calls are TRBV6-2 or TRBV6-3 and TRBJ1-5; 9 bases are shared with TRBD1. V trimming: 6 bases; J trimming: 7 bases; junction bases outside the gene matches: 7. This CDR3 spans 14 amino acids. CDR1 MNHEY and CDR2 SVGEGT come from the germline V gene.

This sequence joins TRBV6-1 and TRBJ2-3; 13 bases map to TRBD2. Germline V CDR1 and CDR2: MNHNS, SASEGT. J lost 0 bases, V lost 6 bases, and 12 bases had no gene match. This CDR3 spans 19 amino acids. The CDR3 is CASSRTGLAGVGSTDTQYF. The CDR3 DNA reads TGTGCCAGCAGCCGAACAGGACTAGCGGGAGTTGGGAGCACAGATACGCAGTATTTT.

This rearrangement joins TRBV6-1 to TRBJ2-7; 9 bases match TRBD2. This CDR3 region has 14 residues. V was pared by 7 bases and J by 2 bases, with 6 bases of the junction left unmatched. CDR1 MNHNS and CDR2 SASEGT come from the germline V gene. The CDR3 is CASMTGTSTYEQYF. In DNA form, the CDR3 reads TGTGCCAGCATGACCGGGACTAGCACCTACGAGCAGTACTTC.

V usage is TRBV28 and J usage is TRBJ2-7; 11 bases map to TRBD2. This CDR3 is 16 amino acids long. Germline loops: CDR1 MDHEN, CDR2 SYDVKM. The V gene end was trimmed by 6 bases and the J gene end by 3 bases; junction bases not matched to a gene: 10. The CDR3 reads CASSPSGLAGGYEQYF. DNA for the CDR3: TGTGCCAGCAGCCCGTCAGGGCTAGCGGGGGGCTACGAGCAGTACTTC.

The chain has TRBV27 and TRBJ1-1; maybe TRBD1 (5 bases). Germline V gives CDR1 MNHEY, CDR2 SMNVEV (reference sequence). CDR3 length equals 15 residues. The V and J ends lost 5 bases and 3 bases respectively, with 16 bases between them. In DNA, the CDR3 is TGTGCCAGCAGTCGCAATGGGGGTGGGTACACTGAAGCTTTCTTT. This sequence encodes CASSRNGGGYTEAFF.

This chain uses TRBV18 with TRBJ2-4; no clear D. From germline, CDR1 is KGHSH and CDR2 LQKENI. Trimming removed 3 bases from V and 6 bases from J, with 3 bases in between. The CDR3 sequence is 11 residues long. CDR3 loop: CASSPGNIQYF. DNA of the CDR3: TGTGCCAGCTCACCTGGAAACATTCAGTACTTC. Based on the CDR3 plus reference TRBV18 and TRBJ2-4, the full variable domain is NAGVMQNPRHLVRRRGQEARLRCSPMKGHSHVYWYRQLPEEGLKFMVYLQKENIIDESGMPKERFSAEFPKEGPSILRIQQVVRGDSAAYFCASSPGNIQYFGAGTRLSVL.

V usage is TRBV5-5 and J usage is TRBJ2-1; D ambiguous. V lost 6 bases, J lost 10 bases, and 14 bases lay in between. Looked up from germline, CDR1 is SGHKS and CDR2 is YYEKEE (reference sequence). This CDR3 has 12 amino acids. In DNA, the CDR3 is TGTGCCAGCACCCTTAGCTCACGGGAGCAGTTCTTC. It codes for CASTLSSREQFF. The full variable domain, its missing parts supplied by reference TRBV5-5 and TRBJ2-1, is DAGVTQSPTHLIKTRGQQVTLRCSPISGHKSVSWYQQVLGQGPQFIFQYYEKEERGRGNFPDRFSARQFPNYSSELNVNALLLGDSALYLCASTLSSREQFFGPGTRLTVL.

CDR3 in DNA: TGTGCCAGTAGCTTAGCGGTAAGCTCCTACAATGAGCAGTTCTTC. Residues: CASSLAVSSYNEQFF. The chain combines TRBV19 with TRBJ2-1; tentative D call: TRBD2 (6 bases). V dropped 6 bases and J dropped 0 bases, with 12 bases sitting between them. Germline loops: CDR1 LNHDA, CDR2 SQIVND (reference sequence). The CDR3 loop spans 15 amino acids.

This clonotype has a handful of counts. The chain carries TRBV20-1 and TRBJ2-5; unclear D gene. This CDR3 has 11 amino acids. The germline CDR1 and CDR2 sequences are DFQATT and SNEGSKA (reference sequence). Deletions cut 7 bases from V and 4 bases from J, with 10 bases between. The CDR3 reads CSGMDAETQYF. CDR3 DNA sequence: TGCAGTGGCATGGATGCAGAGACCCAGTACTTC.

The V call is TRBV6-1, the J call TRBJ1-6; D uncertain. The CDR3 is 13 amino acids. CDR1 is MNHNS, CDR2 SASEGT, per germline. V was shortened by 9 bases and J by 8 bases, with 14 bases between the two germline ends. The CDR3 nucleotides read TGTGCCAGTCGGACGGGAGGCTATTCACCCCTCCACTTT. This gives the protein CASRTGGYSPLHF.

This clonotype was observed at least ten times. The chain carries TRBV5-8 and TRBJ2-3, with 9 bases that match TRBD2. J was trimmed by 6 bases and V by 0 bases; bases with no gene match: 5. CDR1 and CDR2 (germline): SGHTS, YDEGEE. The CDR3 covers 15 residues. The CDR3 DNA follows: TGTGCCAGCAGCTTGGTAGCGGGGGTTCAGGATACGCAGTATTTT. Amino acids: CASSLVAGVQDTQYF.

This clonotype was seen only a few times. The chain joins TRBV3-1 to TRBJ1-4; D remains unclear. Germline CDR1 and CDR2: LGHDT and YNNKEL (reference sequence). With 1 base removed from V and 7 bases from J, the gap between germline ends came to 4 bases. This CDR3 comprises 12 residues. The CDR3 spells CASSQGLEKLFF. The CDR3 DNA is TGTGCCAGCAGCCAAGGGCTTGAAAAACTGTTTTTT. Full variable domain (rest looked up from reference TRBV3-1 and TRBJ1-4): DTAVSQTPKYLVTQMGNDKSIKCEQNLGHDTMYWYKQDSKKFLKIMFSYNNKELIINETVPNRFSPKSPDKAHLNLHINSLELGDSAVYFCASSQGLEKLFFGSGTQLSVL.

This clonotype has at least ten counts. J is TRBJ1-6 and V is TRBV10-3; 10 bases match TRBD1. V dropped 0 bases and J dropped 9; count of bases not matched to a gene: 5. This CDR3 has 16 residues. In germline, CDR1 is ENHRY, CDR2 SYGVKD. DNA for the CDR3: TGTGCCATCAGTGAGTCGGGTCGGGACAGGGGTTCACCCCTCCACTTT. As protein: CAISESGRDRGSPLHF.

CDR3 region: CASSPSLVGTNTGELFF. The CDR3 region has the DNA TGTGCCAGCTCACCCTCTCTGGTAGGGACGAACACCGGGGAGCTGTTTTTT. This sequence joins TRBV18 and TRBJ2-2; D is unresolved. V shed 3 bases and J shed 0 bases, with 14 bases lying between them. The V gene's germline CDR1 is KGHSH and CDR2 LQKENI. The CDR3 is 17 amino acids.

This clonotype was observed a single time. The rearrangement uses TRBV4-2 and TRBJ2-5; 8 bases are a match to TRBD2. The ends lost 4 bases at V and 2 bases at J; junction bases unmatched: 9. The CDR3 sequence is 16 residues long. Germline lookup yields CDR1 LGHNA and CDR2 YNFKEQ. CDR3 nucleotide sequence: TGTGCCAGCAGCCCCACCCCCCAGCGGGGGCAAGAGACCCAGTACTTC. Its protein is CASSPTPQRGQETQYF.

The chain has TRBV18 and TRBJ1-6; D unclear. CDR1 is KGHSH and CDR2 is LQKENI in the germline V gene. V gave up 5 bases and J gave up 7 bases, with 9 bases separating them. This CDR3 has 13 amino acids. DNA for the CDR3: TGTGCCAGCTCATCCGACCTGAATTCACCCCTCCACTTT. As protein: CASSSDLNSPLHF. Looking up the rest from reference TRBV18 and TRBJ1-6 gives the full variable domain: NAGVMQNPRHLVRRRGQEARLRCSPMKGHSHVYWYRQLPEEGLKFMVYLQKENIIDESGMPKERFSAEFPKEGPSILRIQQVVRGDSAAYFCASSSDLNSPLHFGNGTRLTVT.

The rearrangement uses TRBV20-1 and TRBJ1-2; no firm D call. This CDR3 comprises 14 residues. Trimming took 0 bases from V and 4 from J, leaving 12 bases between them. Germline V CDR1 and CDR2: DFQATT, SNEGSKA (reference sequence). The CDR3 reads CSARDTMGSYGYTF. The CDR3 DNA reads TGCAGTGCTAGAGATACGATGGGAAGCTATGGCTACACCTTC.

Ten or more counts support this clonotype. The chain uses TRBV6-1 and TRBJ2-3, with 8 bases matching TRBD2. This CDR3 has 14 amino acids. Germline V gene sequence: CDR1 MNHNS, CDR2 SASEGT. V shed 6 bases, J shed 2 bases, and the junction held 4 bases outside the gene matches. CDR3 region: CASSRLAYTDTQYF. The CDR3 nucleotides are TGTGCCAGCAGCAGACTAGCGTACACAGATACGCAGTATTTT.

This clonotype was observed many times. The genes are TRBV6-2 or TRBV6-3 and TRBJ2-5, with D possibly matching TRBD2 (6 bases). Deletions cut 2 bases from V and 2 bases from J, with 12 bases between. Per the germline V gene, CDR1 is MNHEY and CDR2 is SVGEGT. CDR3 size: 15 residues. The DNA of the CDR3 is TGTGCCAGCAGTTACGGAGGAGGGCGTCAAGAGACCCAGTACTTC. This gives the protein CASSYGGGRQETQYF.

V and J are TRBV12-3 or TRBV12-4 and TRBJ2-2; D ambiguous. This CDR3 comprises 13 residues. The ends were cut back, 6 bases at V and 6 bases at J, with 11 bases in the middle. CDR3 sequence reads: CASSPSGPGELFF. The CDR3 DNA follows: TGTGCCAGCAGCCCTTCTGGGCCCGGGGAGCTGTTTTTT.

V gene TRBV4-1 combines with J gene TRBJ1-5; D remains unclear. CDR3 length equals 20 residues. V lost 0 bases, J lost 0 bases, and 21 bases lay in between. Germline assignment: CDR1 MGHRA and CDR2 YSYEKL. As DNA, the CDR3 is TGCGCCAGCAGCCAAGAAAGTGTCTCCGATCTAGATAGTAGCAATCAGCCCCAGCATTTT. Its translation is CASSQESVSDLDSSNQPQHF.

This clonotype was counted between two and nine times. The chain has TRBV18 and TRBJ2-3, with a weak D call TRBD2 (6 bases). Germline loops: CDR1 KGHSH, CDR2 LQKENI. The V end lost 4 bases, the J end lost 2 bases, and 13 bases lay between the germline ends. This CDR3 is built from 15 residues. CDR3 residues: CASSRGGAHTDTQYF. The DNA for the CDR3 is TGTGCCAGCTCACGGGGCGGGGCCCACACAGATACGCAGTATTTT.

V gene TRBV7-9 combines with J gene TRBJ1-2; D gene uncertain. Germline-derived CDR1 and CDR2 are SEHNR and FQNEAQ (reference sequence). The CDR3 extends over 15 amino acids. V was pared by 2 bases and J by 5 bases, with 15 bases between. CDR3 region: CASSLYESTLYGYTF. The CDR3 DNA reads as TGTGCCAGCAGCTTATACGAATCGACCCTATATGGCTACACCTTC.

The table lists this clonotype with a few counts. J is TRBJ2-1 and V is TRBV7-2; D tentatively fits TRBD1 or TRBD2 (5 bases each). V dropped 3 bases and J dropped 8 bases, with 20 bases sitting between them. Germline V lookup: CDR1 SGHTA, CDR2 FQGNSA. The length of the CDR3 is 16 residues. The chain's CDR3 is CASSFGGRGVRDEQFF. CDR3 coding DNA: TGTGCCAGCAGCTTCGGAGGAAGGGGAGTAAGGGATGAGCAGTTCTTC.

This clonotype has a handful of counts. The chain links TRBV15 to TRBJ2-5; D is perhaps TRBD2 (7 bases). The length of the CDR3 is 13 residues. V was shortened by 7 bases and J by 2 bases, with 11 bases between the two germline ends. CDR1 and CDR2 (germline): LNHNV, YYDKDF (reference sequence). This CDR3 is CATKQGGQETQYF. The CDR3, as DNA: TGTGCCACCAAACAGGGAGGGCAAGAGACCCAGTACTTC. Supplemented by reference TRBV15 and TRBJ2-5, the full variable domain reads DAMVIQNPRYQVTQFGKPVTLSCSQTLNHNVMYWYQQKSSQAPKLLFHYYDKDFNNEADTPDNFQSRRPNTSFCFLDIRSPGLGDTAMYLCATKQGGQETQYFGPGTRLLVL.